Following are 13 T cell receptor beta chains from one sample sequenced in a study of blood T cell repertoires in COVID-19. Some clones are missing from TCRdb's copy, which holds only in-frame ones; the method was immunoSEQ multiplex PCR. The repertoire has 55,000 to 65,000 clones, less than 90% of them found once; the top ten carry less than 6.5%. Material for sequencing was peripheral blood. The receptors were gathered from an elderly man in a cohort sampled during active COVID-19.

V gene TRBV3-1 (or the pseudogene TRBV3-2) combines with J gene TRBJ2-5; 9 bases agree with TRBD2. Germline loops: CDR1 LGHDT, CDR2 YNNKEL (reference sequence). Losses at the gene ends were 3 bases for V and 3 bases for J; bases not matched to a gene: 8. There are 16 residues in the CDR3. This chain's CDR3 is CASSHRGSGREETQYF. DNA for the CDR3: TGTGCCAGCAGCCACCGGGGTAGCGGGAGAGAAGAGACCCAGTACTTC.

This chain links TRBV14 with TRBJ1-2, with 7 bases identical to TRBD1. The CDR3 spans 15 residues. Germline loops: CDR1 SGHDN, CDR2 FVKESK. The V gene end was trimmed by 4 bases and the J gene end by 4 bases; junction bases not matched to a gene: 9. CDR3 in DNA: TGTGCCAGCAGCCCCTTCAGGGACAGCTTCTATGGCTACACCTTC. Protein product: CASSPFRDSFYGYTF. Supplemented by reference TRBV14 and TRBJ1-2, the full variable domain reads EAGVTQFPSHSVIEKGQTVTLRCDPISGHDNLYWYRRVMGKEIKFLLHFVKESKQDESGMPNNRFLAERTGGTYSTLKVQPAELEDSGVYFCASSPFRDSFYGYTFGSGTRLTVV.

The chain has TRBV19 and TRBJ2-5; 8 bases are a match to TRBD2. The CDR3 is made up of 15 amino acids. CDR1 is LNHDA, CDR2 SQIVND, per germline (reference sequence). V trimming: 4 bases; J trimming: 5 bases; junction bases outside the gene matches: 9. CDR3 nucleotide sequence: TGTGCCAGTAGTAAACGGGGGGGACGAGGGGAGACCCAGTACTTC. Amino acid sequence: CASSKRGGRGETQYF.

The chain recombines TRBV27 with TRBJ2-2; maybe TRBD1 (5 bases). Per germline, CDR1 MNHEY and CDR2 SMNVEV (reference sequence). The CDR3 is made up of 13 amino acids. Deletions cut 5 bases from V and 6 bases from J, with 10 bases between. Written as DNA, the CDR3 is TGTGCCAGCAGTCGACAGCTATCCGGGGAGCTGTTTTTT. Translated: CASSRQLSGELFF.

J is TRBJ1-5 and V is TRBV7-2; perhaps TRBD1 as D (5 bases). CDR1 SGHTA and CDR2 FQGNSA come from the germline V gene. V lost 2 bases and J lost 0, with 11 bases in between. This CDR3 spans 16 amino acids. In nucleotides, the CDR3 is TGTGCCAGCAGCTTAACGCCGACAGCTAGCAATCAGCCCCAGCATTTT. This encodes CASSLTPTASNQPQHF.

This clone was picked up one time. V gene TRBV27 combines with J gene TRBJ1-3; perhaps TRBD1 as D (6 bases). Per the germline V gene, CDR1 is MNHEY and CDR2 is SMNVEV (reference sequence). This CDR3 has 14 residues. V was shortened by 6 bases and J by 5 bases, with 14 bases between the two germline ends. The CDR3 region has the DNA TGTGCCAGCAGACCGACAGGTGCTAGAAACACCATATATTTT. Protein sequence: CASRPTGARNTIYF.

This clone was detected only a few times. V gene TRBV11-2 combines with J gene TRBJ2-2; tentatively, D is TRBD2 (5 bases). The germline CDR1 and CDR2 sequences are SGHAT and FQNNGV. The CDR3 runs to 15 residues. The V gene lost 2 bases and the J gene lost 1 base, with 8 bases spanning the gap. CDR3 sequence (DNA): TGTGCCAGCAGCTTAACGGGAATGAACACCGGGGAGCTGTTTTTT. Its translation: CASSLTGMNTGELFF. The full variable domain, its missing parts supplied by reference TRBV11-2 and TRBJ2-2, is EAGVAQSPRYKIIEKRQSVAFWCNPISGHATLYWYQQILGQGPKLLIQFQNNGVVDDSQLPKDRFSAERLKGVDSTLKIQPAKLEDSAVYLCASSLTGMNTGELFFGEGSRLTVL.

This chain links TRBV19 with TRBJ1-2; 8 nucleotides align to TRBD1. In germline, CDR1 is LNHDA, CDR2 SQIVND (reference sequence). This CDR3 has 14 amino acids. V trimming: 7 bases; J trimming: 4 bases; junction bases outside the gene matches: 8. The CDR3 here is CASIKDRAGYGYTF. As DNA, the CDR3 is TGTGCCAGTATCAAGGACAGGGCGGGCTATGGCTACACCTTC.

The CDR3 bases are TGCGCCAGCAGCTCGTTACAGGGGGCTGGTGGCTACACCTTC. Its translation is CASSSLQGAGGYTF. The chain joins TRBV5-1 to TRBJ1-2, with 9 bases that match TRBD1. This CDR3 has 14 amino acids. Trimming took 3 bases from V and 7 from J; bases not matched to a gene: 7. The germline gives CDR1 SGHRS, CDR2 YFSETQ.

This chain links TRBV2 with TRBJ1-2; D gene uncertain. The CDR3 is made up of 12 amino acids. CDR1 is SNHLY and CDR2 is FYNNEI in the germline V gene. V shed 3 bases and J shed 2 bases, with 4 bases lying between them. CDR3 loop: CASSEANYGYTF. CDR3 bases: TGTGCCAGCAGTGAGGCCAACTATGGCTACACCTTC.

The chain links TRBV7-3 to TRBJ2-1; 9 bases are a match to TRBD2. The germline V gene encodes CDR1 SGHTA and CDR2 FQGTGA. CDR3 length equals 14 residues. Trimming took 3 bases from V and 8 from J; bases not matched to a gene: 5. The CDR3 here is CASSFSGRGDEQFF. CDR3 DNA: TGTGCCAGCAGCTTTAGCGGGAGAGGAGATGAGCAGTTCTTC.

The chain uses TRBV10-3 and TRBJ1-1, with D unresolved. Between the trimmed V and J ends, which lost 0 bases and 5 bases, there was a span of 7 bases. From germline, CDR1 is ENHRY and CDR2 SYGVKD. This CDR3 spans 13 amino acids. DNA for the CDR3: TGTGCCATCAGTGAGTCCGCGCGAACTGAAGCTTTCTTT. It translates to CAISESARTEAFF.

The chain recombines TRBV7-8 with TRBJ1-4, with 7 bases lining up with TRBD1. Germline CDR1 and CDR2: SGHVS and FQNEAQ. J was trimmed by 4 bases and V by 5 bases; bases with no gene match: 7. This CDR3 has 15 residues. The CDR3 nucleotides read TGTGCCAGCAGCCGAGAGGGACAGATTAATGAAAAACTGTTTTTT. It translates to CASSREGQINEKLFF.